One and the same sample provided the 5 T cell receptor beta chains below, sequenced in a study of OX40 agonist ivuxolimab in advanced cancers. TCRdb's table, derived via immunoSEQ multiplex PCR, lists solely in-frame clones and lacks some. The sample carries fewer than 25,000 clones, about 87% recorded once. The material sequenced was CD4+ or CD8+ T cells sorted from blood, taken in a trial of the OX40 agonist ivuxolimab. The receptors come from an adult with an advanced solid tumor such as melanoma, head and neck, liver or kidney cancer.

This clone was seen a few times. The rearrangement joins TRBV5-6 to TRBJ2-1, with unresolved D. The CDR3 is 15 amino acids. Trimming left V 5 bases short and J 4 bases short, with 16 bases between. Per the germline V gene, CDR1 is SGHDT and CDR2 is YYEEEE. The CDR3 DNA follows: TGTGCCAGCAGTTCCGACTGGTATAGTTACAATGAGCAGTTCTTC. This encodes CASSSDWYSYNEQFF. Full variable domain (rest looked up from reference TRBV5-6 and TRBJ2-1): DAGVTQSPTHLIKTRGQQVTLRCSPKSGHDTVSWYQQALGQGPQFIFQYYEEEERQRGNFPDRFSGHQFPNYSSELNVNALLLGDSALYLCASSSDWYSYNEQFFGPGTRLTVL.

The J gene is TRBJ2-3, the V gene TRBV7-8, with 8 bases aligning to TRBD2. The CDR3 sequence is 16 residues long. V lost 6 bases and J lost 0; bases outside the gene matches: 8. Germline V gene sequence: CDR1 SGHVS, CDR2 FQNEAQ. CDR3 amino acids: CASSYRLARSTDTQYF. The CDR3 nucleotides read TGTGCCAGCAGTTACCGACTAGCGAGAAGCACAGATACGCAGTATTTT. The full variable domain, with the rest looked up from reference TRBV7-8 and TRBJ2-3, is GAGVSQSPRYKVAKRGQDVALRCDPISGHVSLFWYQQALGQGPEFLTYFQNEAQLDKSGLPSDRFFAERPEGSVSTLKIQRTQQEDSAVYLCASSYRLARSTDTQYFGPGTRLTVL.

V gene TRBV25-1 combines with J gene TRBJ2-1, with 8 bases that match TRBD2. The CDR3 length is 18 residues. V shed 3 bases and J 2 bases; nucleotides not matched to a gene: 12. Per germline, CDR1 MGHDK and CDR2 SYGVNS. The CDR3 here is CASSDRTSLRATYNEQFF. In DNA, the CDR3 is TGTGCCAGCAGTGACCGGACTAGCCTACGAGCCACCTACAATGAGCAGTTCTTC.

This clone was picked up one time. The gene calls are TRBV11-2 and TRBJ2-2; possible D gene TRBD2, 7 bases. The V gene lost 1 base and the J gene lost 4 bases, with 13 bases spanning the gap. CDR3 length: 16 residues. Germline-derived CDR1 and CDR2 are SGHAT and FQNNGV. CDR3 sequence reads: CASSLVGGAVTGELFF. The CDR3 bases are TGTGCCAGCAGCTTAGTAGGGGGGGCGGTCACCGGGGAGCTGTTTTTT.

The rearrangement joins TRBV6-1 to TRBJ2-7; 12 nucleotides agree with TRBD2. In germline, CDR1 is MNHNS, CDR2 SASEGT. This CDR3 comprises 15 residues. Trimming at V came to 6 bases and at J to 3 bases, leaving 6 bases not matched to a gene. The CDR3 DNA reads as TGTGCCAGCAGAGCTGGACTAGCGGGATTCTACGAGCAGTACTTC. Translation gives CASRAGLAGFYEQYF.